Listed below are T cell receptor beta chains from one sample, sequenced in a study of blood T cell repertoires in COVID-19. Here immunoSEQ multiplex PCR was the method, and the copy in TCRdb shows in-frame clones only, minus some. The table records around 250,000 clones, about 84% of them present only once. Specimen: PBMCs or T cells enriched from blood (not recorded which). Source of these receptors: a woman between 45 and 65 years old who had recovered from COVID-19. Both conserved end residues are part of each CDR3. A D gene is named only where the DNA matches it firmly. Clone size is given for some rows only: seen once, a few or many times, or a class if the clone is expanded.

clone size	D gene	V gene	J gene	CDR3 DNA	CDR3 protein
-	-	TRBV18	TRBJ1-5	TGTGCCAGCTCACAGAGCGGCCATCAGCCCCAGCATTTT	CASSQSGHQPQHF
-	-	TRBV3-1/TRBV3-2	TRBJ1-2	TGTGCCAGCAGCCCCGCCGGTGCGCCGTATACTAACTATGGCTACACCTTC	CASSPAGAPYTNYGYTF
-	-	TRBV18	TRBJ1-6	TGTGCCAGCTCACTCGTTGACAGATCCTATAATTCACCCCTCCACTTT	CASSLVDRSYNSPLHF
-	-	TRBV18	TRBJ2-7	TGTGCCAGCTCACCACCGACGCGTCGGGGAGGAGAGCAGTACTTC	CASSPPTRRGGEQYF
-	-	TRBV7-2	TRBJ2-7	TGTGCCAGCAGCTTAGCTTTTACCGGGAGCTCCTACGAGCAGTACTTC	CASSLAFTGSSYEQYF
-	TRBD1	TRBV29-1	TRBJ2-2	TGCAGCGTTGAAGGAGTAAGGGGGCGGACAGGGCCCGGGGAGCTGTTTTTT	CSVEGVRGRTGPGELFF
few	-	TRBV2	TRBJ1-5	TGTGCCAGCAGTGAAGTCCAGGGAGGGTATAGCAATCAGCCCCAGCATTTT	CASSEVQGGYSNQPQHF
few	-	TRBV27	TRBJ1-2	TGTGCCAGCAGTCCCAAAGGGGGACGGGGTGATGGCTACACCTTC	CASSPKGGRGDGYTF
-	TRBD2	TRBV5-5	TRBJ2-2	TGTGCCAGCAGCTTGTTAGCGGGAGCGGGCACCGGGGAGCTGTTTTTT	CASSLLAGAGTGELFF
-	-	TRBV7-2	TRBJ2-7	TGTGCCAGCAGCTTAGAAAGCGACTACGAGCAGTACTTC	CASSLESDYEQYF
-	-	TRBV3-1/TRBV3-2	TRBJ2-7	TGTGCCAGCAGCCAAGAGGGGCTCAGGACCCGCTCCTACGAGCAGTACTTC	CASSQEGLRTRSYEQYF
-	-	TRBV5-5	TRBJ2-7	TGTGCCAGCAGCTTCCTATCTGGGGCGGCCGACGAGCAGTACTTC	CASSFLSGAADEQYF
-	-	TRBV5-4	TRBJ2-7	TGTGCCAGCAGCCCCCAGACAGGGAGGACCTACGAGCAGTACTTC	CASSPQTGRTYEQYF
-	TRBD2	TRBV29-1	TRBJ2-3	TGCAGCGTGACTAGCGAGAGCACAGATACGCAGTATTTT	CSVTSESTDTQYF
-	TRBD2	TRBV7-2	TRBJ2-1	TGTGCCAGCAGCTTAGGGCTAGCGGCGGCCCAATTGCAGTTCTTC	CASSLGLAAAQLQFF
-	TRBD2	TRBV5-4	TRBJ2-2	TGTGCCAGCAGCCCAATAGCGGGAGCTCGAGTGAAAGCCGGGGAGCTGTTTTTT	CASSPIAGARVKAGELFF
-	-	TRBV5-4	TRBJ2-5	TGTGCCAGCAGCTTGGGACGGCTAGTCGACTTCGAAGAGACCCAGTACTTC	CASSLGRLVDFEETQYF
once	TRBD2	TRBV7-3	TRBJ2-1	TGTGCCAGCAGCCCAACCCTAGGACTAGCGGGAGTCAATGAGCAGTTCTTC	CASSPTLGLAGVNEQFF
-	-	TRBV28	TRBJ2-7	TGTGCCAGCATCCTTGGCAGGGCCCCCTACGAGCAGTACTTC	CASILGRAPYEQYF
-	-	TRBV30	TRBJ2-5	TGTGCCTGGAGTCCCCTAGGAGAGACCCAGTACTTC	CAWSPLGETQYF
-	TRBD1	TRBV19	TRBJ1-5	TGTGCCAGTAGTAAGGGACAGGGTAATCAGCCCCAGCATTTT	CASSKGQGNQPQHF
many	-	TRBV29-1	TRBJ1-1	TGCAGCGTTTCAACAAGTTCGAACACTGAAGCTTTCTTT	CSVSTSSNTEAFF
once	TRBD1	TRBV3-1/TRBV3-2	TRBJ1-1	TGTGCCAGCAGATCCACAGGGGTGAACACTGAAGCTTTCTTT	CASRSTGVNTEAFF
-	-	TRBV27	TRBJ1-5	TGTGCCAGCAGTTTAAGGTTCGGGGGAAATCAGCCCCAGCATTTT	CASSLRFGGNQPQHF
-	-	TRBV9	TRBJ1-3	TGTGCCAGCAGCGAACGAGGTGAAAACACCATATATTTT	CASSERGENTIYF
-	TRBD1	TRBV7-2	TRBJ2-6	TGTGCCAGCAGCTACGGACAGGGGATGAGGGGGGCCAACGTCCTGACTTTC	CASSYGQGMRGANVLTF
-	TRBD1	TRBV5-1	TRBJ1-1	TGCGCCAGCAGCTTGGGACAGGGGTTGGAAGCTTTCTTT	CASSLGQGLEAFF
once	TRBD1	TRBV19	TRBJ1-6	TGTGCCAGTAGTCGTGACAGGGCTTCACCCCTCCACTTT	CASSRDRASPLHF
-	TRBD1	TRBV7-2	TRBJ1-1	TGTGCCAGCAGCTGGAGGACAGGGTGGAGCATGAACACTGAAGCTTTCTTT	CASSWRTGWSMNTEAFF
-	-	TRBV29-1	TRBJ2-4	TGCAGCGTTGAGGAGGACCAAAACATTCAGTACTTC	CSVEEDQNIQYF
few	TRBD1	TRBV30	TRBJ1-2	TGTGCCTGGAGGGCAGCCGGGACAGCTAACTATGGCTACACCTTC	CAWRAAGTANYGYTF
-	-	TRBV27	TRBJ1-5	TGTGCCAGCAGTTACTCCGGGACAATTAGCAATCAGCCCCAGCATTTT	CASSYSGTISNQPQHF
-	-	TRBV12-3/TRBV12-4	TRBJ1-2	TGTGCCAGCAGTTTGGGGCGGGGCTATGGCTACACCTTC	CASSLGRGYGYTF
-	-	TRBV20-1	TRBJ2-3	TGCAGTGCTACCCGGAGGGATACGCAGTATTTT	CSATRRDTQYF
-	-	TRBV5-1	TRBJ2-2	TGCGCCAGCAGCTTTACAGGGTTTGACACCGGGGAGCTGTTTTTT	CASSFTGFDTGELFF
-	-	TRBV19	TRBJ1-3	TGTGCCAGTATGCCTGAGCTTTCTGGAAACACCATATATTTT	CASMPELSGNTIYF
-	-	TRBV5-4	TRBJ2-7	TGTGCCAGCAGCTTGGGTGCGTATTACGAGCAGTACTTC	CASSLGAYYEQYF
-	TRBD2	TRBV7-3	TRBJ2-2	TGTGCCAGCAGCCTAGCGGGAGGGAGCACCGGGGAGCTGTTTTTT	CASSLAGGSTGELFF
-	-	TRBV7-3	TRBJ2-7	TGTGCCAGCAGCTTAACCCCAACCCCCCCGGTAAGGCAGTACTTC	CASSLTPTPPVRQYF
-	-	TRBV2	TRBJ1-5	TGTGCCAGCAATAGTGGGTCGGGACAGCCCCAGCATTTT	CASNSGSGQPQHF
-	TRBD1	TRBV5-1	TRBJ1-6	TGCGCCAGCAGCTTGGATGGGACAGGCGGTTCACCCCTCCACTTT	CASSLDGTGGSPLHF
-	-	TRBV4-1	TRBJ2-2	TGCGCCAGCAGCCAACGGGTGGGAGGAGTTAACACCGGGGAGCTGTTTTTT	CASSQRVGGVNTGELFF
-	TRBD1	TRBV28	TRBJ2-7	TGTGCCAGCAGTTCCGCCGGGACAGGGGACTACGAGCAGTACTTC	CASSSAGTGDYEQYF
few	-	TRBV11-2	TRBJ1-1	TGTGCCAGCAGCTTAGTTCCGTTGAACACTGAAGCTTTCTTT	CASSLVPLNTEAFF
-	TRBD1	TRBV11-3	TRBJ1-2	TGTGCCAGCAGCTCAGAGCGGACAGGGCTCCCCACCTTC	CASSSERTGLPTF
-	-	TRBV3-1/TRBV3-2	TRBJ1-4	TGTGCCAGCAGGCCAGGGAGGGAGGTAACGCCGTTTTTT	CASRPGREVTPFF
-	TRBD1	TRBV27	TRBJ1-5	TGTGCCAGCAGACCGACAGGGAGCCAGCCCCAGCATTTT	CASRPTGSQPQHF